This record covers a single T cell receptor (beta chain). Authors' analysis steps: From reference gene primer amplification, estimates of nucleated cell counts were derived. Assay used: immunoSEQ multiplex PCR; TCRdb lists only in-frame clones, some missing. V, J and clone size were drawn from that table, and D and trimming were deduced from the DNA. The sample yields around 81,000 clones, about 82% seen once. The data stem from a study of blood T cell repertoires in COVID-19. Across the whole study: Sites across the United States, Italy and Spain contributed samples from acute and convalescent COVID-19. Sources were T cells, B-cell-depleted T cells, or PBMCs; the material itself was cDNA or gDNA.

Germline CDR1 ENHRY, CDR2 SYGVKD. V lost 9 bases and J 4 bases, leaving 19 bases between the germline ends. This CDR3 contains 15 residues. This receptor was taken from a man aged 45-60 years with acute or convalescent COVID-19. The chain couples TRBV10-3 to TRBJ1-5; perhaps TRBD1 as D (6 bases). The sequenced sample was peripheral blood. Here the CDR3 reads CAIRSGESSNQPQHF. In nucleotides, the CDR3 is TGTGCCATACGGTCAGGGGAGAGCAGTAATCAGCCCCAGCATTTT.